Listed below are T cell receptor beta chains from one sample, sequenced in a study of blood T cell repertoires in COVID-19. The data were produced by immunoSEQ multiplex PCR, yet TCRdb's version contains in-frame clones alone and is incomplete. The sample has 250,000 to 300,000 clones; about 86% are singletons. Sequencing was carried out using peripheral blood. All receptors come from a man aged 18 to 30 with active or convalescent COVID-19. Both conserved end residues are trimmed from each CDR3. The D gene is left open where the match is weak.

CDR3 | V | D
ASSSRGRDGYT | TRBV5-6 | TRBD1
ASSSLDTGELF | TRBV7-9 | -
ASSQSSRQSYGYT | TRBV16 | -
ASSVGGSEQPQH | TRBV27 | -
ASSLAGNTEAF | TRBV11-3 | -
ASSLGFSGTYEQY | TRBV11-3 | -
ASSVGLDQIREQY | TRBV9 | TRBD2
ASSLRSIAGNEQF | TRBV11-2 | -
ASSIVGTGISIDKKLF | TRBV27 | TRBD1
ASSHTGGAVGYT | TRBV6-6 | TRBD1
AWGSASGGTDTQY | TRBV30 | TRBD2
ASSTVSYNSPLH | TRBV19 | -
ASSQDRYTGELF | TRBV7-9 | -
ASSFTRNTEAF | TRBV11-3 | -
ASSLAGLTDTQY | TRBV5-1 | -
ASMETGTEQPQH | TRBV19 | -
ASSPWVASYNEQF | TRBV7-9 | -
ASSFGTSGSQETQY | TRBV5-1 | TRBD2
ASSPGGAQDTQY | TRBV18 | -
ASSLDGGNTIY | TRBV5-1 | -
ASSYDAGSNQPQH | TRBV6-5 | -
ASSHVSPHNEQF | TRBV4-2 | -
ASSWSQGEEDTQY | TRBV7-2 | -
ASSPYTRISSGYT | TRBV18 | -
ASSLKGASYNEQF | TRBV5-8 | -
ASSLNGRGWEQY | TRBV28 | -
ASAGSPNTEAF | TRBV7-3 | -
ASSLPVSGANVLT | TRBV7-6 | -
ASTGAGYSNQPQH | TRBV2 | -
ASSPGTSGGNEQF | TRBV7-3 | TRBD2
ASSYSSGGRY | TRBV6-2/TRBV6-3 | -
ASPGRGYTEAF | TRBV6-5 | -
ASSWAGTGVYGSGNTIY | TRBV5-6 | TRBD1
ASSFSSGGVDTQY | TRBV5-1 | TRBD2
ATRETGLERSF | TRBV24-1 | -
ASSSGTAAGETQY | TRBV28 | TRBD1
ASSQDSLGQGHQVAEAF | TRBV4-1 | TRBD1
SVVGGIHNEQF | TRBV29-1 | -
AWTTLGVFGANVLT | TRBV30 | -
ASSSRVGTDTQY | TRBV7-9 | -
AWSRQGQETQY | TRBV30 | -
ASSYPLAGGYNEQF | TRBV5-6 | -
ASRSMNTEAF | TRBV5-1 | -
ASSQDRIVDRRAHEQF | TRBV4-3 | -
ASSPSGSRLDEQF | TRBV5-4 | -
ASSEYGGGPSATQY | TRBV25-1 | TRBD2
ASEADALDTQY | TRBV7-9 | -
ASRTVENTIY | TRBV28 | -
ASSPGDFPEQF | TRBV5-4 | -
ASSGEGSYNEQF | TRBV5-6 | TRBD2
SAESGLKLF | TRBV20-1 | -
ATSDSTTGQSYNEQF | TRBV24-1 | TRBD1
ASTAPDRARNIQY | TRBV6-6 | TRBD1
ASSLAGGEAF | TRBV7-6 | -
ASSVAGNEKLF | TRBV9 | -
ASSQDWQVSYEQY | TRBV4-1 | -
ASSTLGSTGTGELF | TRBV9 | -
ASSQGGLTDTQY | TRBV7-9 | -
ASSPGQTYEQY | TRBV6-5 | -
AWSLGGREPQH | TRBV30 | TRBD1